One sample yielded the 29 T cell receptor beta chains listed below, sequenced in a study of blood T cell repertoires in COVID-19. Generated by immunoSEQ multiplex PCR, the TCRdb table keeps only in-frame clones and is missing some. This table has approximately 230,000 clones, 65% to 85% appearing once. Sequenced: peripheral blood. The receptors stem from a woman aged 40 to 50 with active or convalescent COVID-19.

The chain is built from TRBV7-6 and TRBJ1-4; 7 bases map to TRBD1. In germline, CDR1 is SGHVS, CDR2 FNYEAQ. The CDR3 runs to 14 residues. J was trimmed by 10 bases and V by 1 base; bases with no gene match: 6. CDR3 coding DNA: TGTGCCAGCAGCTTAGGGACAGGTGGTGGAAAACTGTTTTTT. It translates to CASSLGTGGGKLFF.

In DNA form, the CDR3 reads TGTGCCAGCATGAGTGGAAACACCATATATTTT. It is translated as CASMSGNTIYF. V is TRBV28 and J is TRBJ1-3; D call uncertain. The CDR3 is made up of 11 amino acids. Per germline, CDR1 MDHEN and CDR2 SYDVKM. Trimming removed 7 bases from V and 3 bases from J, with 4 bases in between.

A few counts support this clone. CDR3 in DNA: TGTGCCAGCAGCTTAGACAGGGGGTATGGCTACACCTTC. This codes for CASSLDRGYGYTF. The genes are TRBV7-2 and TRBJ1-2; the match to TRBD1 covers 8 bases. Germline values: CDR1 SGHTA, CDR2 FQGNSA. Germline trimming cut 1 base from V and 5 bases from J; bases unmatched to any gene: 0. The CDR3 totals 13 residues.

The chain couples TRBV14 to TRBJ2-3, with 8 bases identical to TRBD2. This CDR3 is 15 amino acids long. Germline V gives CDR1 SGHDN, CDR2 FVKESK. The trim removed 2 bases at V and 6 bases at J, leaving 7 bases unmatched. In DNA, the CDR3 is TGTGCCAGCAGCCAAACTAGCGGTTCATGGGATACGCAGTATTTT. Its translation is CASSQTSGSWDTQYF.

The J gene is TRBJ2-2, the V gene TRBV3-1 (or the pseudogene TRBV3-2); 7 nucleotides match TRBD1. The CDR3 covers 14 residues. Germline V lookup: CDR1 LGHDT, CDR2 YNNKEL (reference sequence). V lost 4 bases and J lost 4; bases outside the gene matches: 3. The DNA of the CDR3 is TGTGCCAGCAGCCTAAGGACAGGCACCGGGGAGCTGTTTTTT. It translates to CASSLRTGTGELFF.

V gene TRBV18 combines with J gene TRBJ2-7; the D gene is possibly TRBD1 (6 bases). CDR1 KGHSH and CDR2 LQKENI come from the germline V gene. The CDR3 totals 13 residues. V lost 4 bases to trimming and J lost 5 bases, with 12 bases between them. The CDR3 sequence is CASSQGQPDEQYF. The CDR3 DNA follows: TGTGCCAGCTCACAAGGACAGCCGGACGAGCAGTACTTC.

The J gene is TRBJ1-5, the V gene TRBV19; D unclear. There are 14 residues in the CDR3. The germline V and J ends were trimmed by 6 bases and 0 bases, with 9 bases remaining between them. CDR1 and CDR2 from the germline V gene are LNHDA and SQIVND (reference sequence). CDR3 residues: CASSSGPSNQPQHF. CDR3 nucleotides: TGTGCCAGTAGCAGCGGTCCTAGCAATCAGCCCCAGCATTTT.

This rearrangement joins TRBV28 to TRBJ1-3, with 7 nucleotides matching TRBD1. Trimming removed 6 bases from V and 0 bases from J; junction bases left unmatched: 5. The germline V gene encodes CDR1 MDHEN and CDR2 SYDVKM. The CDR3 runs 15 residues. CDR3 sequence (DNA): TGTGCCAGCAGCAGGGACAGCTCCTCTGGAAACACCATATATTTT. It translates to CASSRDSSSGNTIYF.

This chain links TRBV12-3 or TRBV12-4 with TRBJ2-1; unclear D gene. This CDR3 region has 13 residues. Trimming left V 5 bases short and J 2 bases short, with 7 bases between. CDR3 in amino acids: CASSPIPYNEQFF. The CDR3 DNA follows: TGTGCCAGCAGTCCCATCCCCTACAATGAGCAGTTCTTC.

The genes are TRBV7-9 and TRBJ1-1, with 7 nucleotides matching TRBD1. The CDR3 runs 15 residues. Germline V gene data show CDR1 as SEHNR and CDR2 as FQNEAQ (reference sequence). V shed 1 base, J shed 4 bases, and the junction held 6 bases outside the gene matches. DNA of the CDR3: TGTGCCAGCAGCTTAGGACAGGGCGAGGCCACTGAAGCTTTCTTT. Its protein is CASSLGQGEATEAFF.

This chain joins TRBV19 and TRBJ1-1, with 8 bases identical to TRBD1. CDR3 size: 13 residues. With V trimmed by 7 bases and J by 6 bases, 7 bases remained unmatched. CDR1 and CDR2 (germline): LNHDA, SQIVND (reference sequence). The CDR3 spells CASKQDRASEAFF. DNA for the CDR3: TGTGCCAGTAAACAGGACAGGGCATCTGAAGCTTTCTTT.

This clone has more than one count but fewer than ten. The CDR3 DNA reads TGTGCCAGCATGATAGGGCAGGGGATTCCGGAGACCCAGTACTTC. Protein: CASMIGQGIPETQYF. The V gene is TRBV6-5, the J gene TRBJ2-5, with a weak D call TRBD1 (6 bases). The CDR3 extends over 15 amino acids. Germline V gene data show CDR1 as MNHEY and CDR2 as SVGAGI. The V and J ends lost 7 bases and 5 bases respectively, with 20 bases between them.

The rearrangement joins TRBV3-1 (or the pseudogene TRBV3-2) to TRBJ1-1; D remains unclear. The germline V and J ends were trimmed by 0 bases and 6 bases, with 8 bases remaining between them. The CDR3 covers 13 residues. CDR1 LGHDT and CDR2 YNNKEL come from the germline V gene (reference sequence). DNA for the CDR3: TGTGCCAGCAGCCAAGATATCCAGTCTGAAGCTTTCTTT. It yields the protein CASSQDIQSEAFF.

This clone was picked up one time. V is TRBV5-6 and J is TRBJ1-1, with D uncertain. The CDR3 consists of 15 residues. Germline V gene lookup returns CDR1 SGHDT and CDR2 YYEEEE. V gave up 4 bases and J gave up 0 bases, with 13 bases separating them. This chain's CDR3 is CASSPGPGMNTEAFF. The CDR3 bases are TGTGCCAGCAGCCCTGGGCCGGGAATGAACACTGAAGCTTTCTTT.

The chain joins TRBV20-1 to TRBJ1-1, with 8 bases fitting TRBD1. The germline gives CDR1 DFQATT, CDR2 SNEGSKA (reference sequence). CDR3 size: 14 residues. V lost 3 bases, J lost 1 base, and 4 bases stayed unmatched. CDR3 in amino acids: CSASRGTGNTEAFF. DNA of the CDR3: TGCAGTGCTAGTAGGGGGACAGGGAACACTGAAGCTTTCTTT.

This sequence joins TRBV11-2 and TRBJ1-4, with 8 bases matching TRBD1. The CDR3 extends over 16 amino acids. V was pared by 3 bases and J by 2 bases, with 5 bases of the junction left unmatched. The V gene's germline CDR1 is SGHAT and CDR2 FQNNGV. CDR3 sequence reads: CASSFRTGNTNEKLFF. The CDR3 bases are TGTGCCAGCAGCTTTAGGACAGGGAACACTAATGAAAAACTGTTTTTT.

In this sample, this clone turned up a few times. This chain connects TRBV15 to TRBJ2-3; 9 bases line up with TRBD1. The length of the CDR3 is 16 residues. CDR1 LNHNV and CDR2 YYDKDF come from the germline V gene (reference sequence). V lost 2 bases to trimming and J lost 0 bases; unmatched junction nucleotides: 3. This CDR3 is CATSRYRGQSTDTQYF. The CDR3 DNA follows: TGTGCCACCAGCAGATACAGGGGGCAGAGCACAGATACGCAGTATTTT.

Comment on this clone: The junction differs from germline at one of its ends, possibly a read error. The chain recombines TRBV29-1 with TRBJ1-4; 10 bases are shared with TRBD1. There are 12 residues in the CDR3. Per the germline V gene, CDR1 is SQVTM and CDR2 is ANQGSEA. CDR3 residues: CSVEEGGQGVVF. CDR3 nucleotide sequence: TGCAGCGTTGAAGAAGGTGGACAGGGGGTTGTTTTT.

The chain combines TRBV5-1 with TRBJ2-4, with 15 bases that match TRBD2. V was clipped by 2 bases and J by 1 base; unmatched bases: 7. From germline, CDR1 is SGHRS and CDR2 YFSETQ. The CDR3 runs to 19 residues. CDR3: CASSFGLAGGPRAKNIQYF. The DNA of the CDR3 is TGCGCCAGCAGCTTTGGACTAGCGGGGGGGCCAAGGGCCAAAAACATTCAGTACTTC.

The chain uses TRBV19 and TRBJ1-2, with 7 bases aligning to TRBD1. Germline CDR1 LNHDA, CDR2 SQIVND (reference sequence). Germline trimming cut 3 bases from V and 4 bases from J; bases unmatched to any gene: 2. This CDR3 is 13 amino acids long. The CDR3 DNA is TGTGCCAGTAGTATTGAGGGGGCCTATGGCTACACCTTC. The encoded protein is CASSIEGAYGYTF.

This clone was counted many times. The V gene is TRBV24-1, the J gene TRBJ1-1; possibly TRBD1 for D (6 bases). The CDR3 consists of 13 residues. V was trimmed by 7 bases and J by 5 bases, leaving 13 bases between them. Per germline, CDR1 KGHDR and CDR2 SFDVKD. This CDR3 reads CATRQGLRTEAFF. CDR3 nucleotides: TGTGCCACCAGGCAGGGGCTGCGGACTGAAGCTTTCTTT.

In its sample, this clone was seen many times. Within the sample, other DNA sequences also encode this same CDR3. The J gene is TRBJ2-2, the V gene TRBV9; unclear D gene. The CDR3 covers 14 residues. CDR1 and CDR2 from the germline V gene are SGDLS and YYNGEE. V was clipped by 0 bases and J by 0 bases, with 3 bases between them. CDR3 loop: CASSVGANTGELFF. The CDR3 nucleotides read TGTGCCAGCAGCGTAGGAGCGAACACCGGGGAGCTGTTTTTT.

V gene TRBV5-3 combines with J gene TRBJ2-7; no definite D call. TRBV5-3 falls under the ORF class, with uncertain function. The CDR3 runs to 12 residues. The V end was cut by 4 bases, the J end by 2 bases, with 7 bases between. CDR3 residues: CARSAETYEQYF. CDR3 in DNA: TGTGCCAGAAGCGCCGAGACCTACGAGCAGTACTTC.

In nucleotides, the CDR3 is TGTGCCAGCCAGCGGGACACTTTTAATTCACCCCTCCACTTT. Translation gives CASQRDTFNSPLHF. The V gene is TRBV2, the J gene TRBJ1-6, with D possibly TRBD1 on 6 matching bases. Germline V lookup: CDR1 SNHLY, CDR2 FYNNEI. Deletions cut 8 bases from V and 6 bases from J, with 14 bases between. The CDR3 has 14 amino acids.

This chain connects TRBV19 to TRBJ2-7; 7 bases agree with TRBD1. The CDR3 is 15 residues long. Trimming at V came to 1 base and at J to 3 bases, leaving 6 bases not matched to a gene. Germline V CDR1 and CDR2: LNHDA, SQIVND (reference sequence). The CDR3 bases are TGTGCCAGTAGTATAGGGAACAGGGGCTACTACGAGCAGTACTTC. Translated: CASSIGNRGYYEQYF.

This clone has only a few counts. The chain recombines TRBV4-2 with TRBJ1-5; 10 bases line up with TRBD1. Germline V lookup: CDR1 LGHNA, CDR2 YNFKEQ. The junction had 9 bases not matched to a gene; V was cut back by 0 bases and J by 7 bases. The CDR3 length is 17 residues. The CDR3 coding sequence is TGTGCCAGCAGCCAAGACGGGACAGGGGTCTTGGGGCAGCCCCAGCATTTT. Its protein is CASSQDGTGVLGQPQHF.

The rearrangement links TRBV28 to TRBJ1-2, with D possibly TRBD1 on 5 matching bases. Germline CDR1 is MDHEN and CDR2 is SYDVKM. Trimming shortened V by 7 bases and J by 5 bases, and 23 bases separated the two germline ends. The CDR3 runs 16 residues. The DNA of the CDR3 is TGTGCCAGCATTCCTGGTAAGGGGCCCGTACCTTATGGCTACACCTTC. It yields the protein CASIPGKGPVPYGYTF.

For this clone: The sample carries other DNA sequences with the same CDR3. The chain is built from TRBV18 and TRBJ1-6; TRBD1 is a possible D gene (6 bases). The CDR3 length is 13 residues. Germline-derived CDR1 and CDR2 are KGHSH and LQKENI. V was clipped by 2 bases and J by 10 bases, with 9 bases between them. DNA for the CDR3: TGTGCCAGCTCACCAGGACAGAACTCACCCCTCCACTTT. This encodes CASSPGQNSPLHF.

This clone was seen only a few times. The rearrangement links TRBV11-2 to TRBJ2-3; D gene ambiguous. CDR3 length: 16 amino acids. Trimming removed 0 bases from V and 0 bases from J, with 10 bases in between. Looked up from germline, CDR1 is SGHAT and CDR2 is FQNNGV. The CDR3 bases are TGTGCCAGCAGCTTAGAGCGAAGGAGCAGCACAGATACGCAGTATTTT. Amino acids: CASSLERRSSTDTQYF.